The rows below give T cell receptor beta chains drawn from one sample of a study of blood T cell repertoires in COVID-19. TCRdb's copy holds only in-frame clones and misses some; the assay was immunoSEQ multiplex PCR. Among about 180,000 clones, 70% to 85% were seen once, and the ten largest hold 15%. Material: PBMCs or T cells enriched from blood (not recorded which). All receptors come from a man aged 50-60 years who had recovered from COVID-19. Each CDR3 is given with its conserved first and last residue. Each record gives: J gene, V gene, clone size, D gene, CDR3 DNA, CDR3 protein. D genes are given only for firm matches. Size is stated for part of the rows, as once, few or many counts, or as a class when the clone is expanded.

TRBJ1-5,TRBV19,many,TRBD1,TGTGCCAGTAGCGGGACAGGGGGCGGTCAGCCCCAGCATTTT,CASSGTGGGQPQHF
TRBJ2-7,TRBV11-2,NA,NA,TGTGCCAGCAGCTTAGGGAGGGGCCAGTACGAGCAGTACTTC,CASSLGRGQYEQYF
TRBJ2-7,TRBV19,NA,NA,TGTGCCAGTAGTATAGGATCAAGGTACGGGGAGACCTACGAGCAGTACTTC,CASSIGSRYGETYEQYF
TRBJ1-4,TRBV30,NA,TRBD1,TGTGCCTGGAGAGACAGGGGTAATGAAAAACTGTTTTTT,CAWRDRGNEKLFF
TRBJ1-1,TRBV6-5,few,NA,TGTGCCAGCAGTTCTCATGGGGGCAGGAGCACTGAAGCTTTCTTT,CASSSHGGRSTEAFF
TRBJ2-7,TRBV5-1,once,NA,TGCGCCAGCAGCTTGGGTGCCGGGGGAGGCGCAGCCGAGCAGTACTTC,CASSLGAGGGAAEQYF
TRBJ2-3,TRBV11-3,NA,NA,TGTGCCAGCAGCTTAGGAGCAAGCACAGATACGCAGTATTTT,CASSLGASTDTQYF
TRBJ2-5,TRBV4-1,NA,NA,TGCGCCAGCAGCCGCAGCGGACAAGAGACCCAGTACTTC,CASSRSGQETQYF
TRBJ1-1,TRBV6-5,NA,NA,TGTGCCAGCAGTTCAAGGGGAAAAACTGAAGCTTTCTTT,CASSSRGKTEAFF
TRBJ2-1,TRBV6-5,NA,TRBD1,TGTGCCAGCAGCAACCGGGACAGTGTAGCTGAGCAGTTCTTC,CASSNRDSVAEQFF
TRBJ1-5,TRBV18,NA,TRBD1,TGTGCCAGCTCACCAGGACAGGGTAATCAGCCCCAGCATTTT,CASSPGQGNQPQHF
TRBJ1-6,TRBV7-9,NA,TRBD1,TGTGCCAGCAGCTCAAGGGACAGGGGGCGGAATTCACCCCTCCACTTT,CASSSRDRGRNSPLHF
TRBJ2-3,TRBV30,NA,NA,TGTGCCTGGAACATGTTGACAGATACGCAGTATTTT,CAWNMLTDTQYF
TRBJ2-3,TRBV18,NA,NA,TGTGCCAGCTCACCCCCTTCCGGGACTAGCACAGATACGCAGTATTTT,CASSPPSGTSTDTQYF
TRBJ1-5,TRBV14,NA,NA,TGTGCCAGCAGCCAAGGGGCGAGTCAGCCCCAGCATTTT,CASSQGASQPQHF
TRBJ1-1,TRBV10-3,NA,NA,TGTGCCATCAGCGTACAGGGAGATGGTACTGAAGCTTTCTTT,CAISVQGDGTEAFF
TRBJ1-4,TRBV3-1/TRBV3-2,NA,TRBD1,TGTGCCAGCAGCCAGGCTCAGACAGGGGGAGGTGAAAAACTGTTTTTT,CASSQAQTGGGEKLFF
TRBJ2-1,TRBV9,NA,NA,TGTGCCAGCAGCCTCCTTTTGGGTCAGGGGGGACCGGATGAGCAGTTCTTC,CASSLLLGQGGPDEQFF
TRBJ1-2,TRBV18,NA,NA,TGTGCCAGCTCACGCGGACAGCAGGAGCCTCTAGGGTATGGCTACACCTTC,CASSRGQQEPLGYGYTF
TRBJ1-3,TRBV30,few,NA,TGTGCCTGGAGTGTATCCCGGGGTGCCTTCTCTGGAAACACCATATATTTT,CAWSVSRGAFSGNTIYF
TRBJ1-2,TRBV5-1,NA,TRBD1,TGCGCCAGCAGCTCCCGACAGGGAGACAACTATGGCTACACCTTC,CASSSRQGDNYGYTF
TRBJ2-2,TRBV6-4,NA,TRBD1,TGTGCCAGCAGTGATCGAACAGGGGGGACCGGGGAGCTGTTTTTT,CASSDRTGGTGELFF
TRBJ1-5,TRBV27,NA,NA,TGTGCCAGCAGTTTAGCGGGGGGCAATCAGCCCCAGCATTTT,CASSLAGGNQPQHF
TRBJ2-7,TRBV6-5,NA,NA,TGTGCCAGCAGTCCTACGGGACTCAACTACGAGCAGTACTTC,CASSPTGLNYEQYF
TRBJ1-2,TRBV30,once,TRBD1,TGTGCCTGGGCAAGAGCCCCTACTGGGACAGGGGTACACTATGGCTACACCTTC,CAWARAPTGTGVHYGYTF
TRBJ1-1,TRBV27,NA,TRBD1,TGTGCCAGCAAATTGGACAGGGGGCTGAACACTGAAGCTTTCTTT,CASKLDRGLNTEAFF
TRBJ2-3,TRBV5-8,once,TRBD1,TGTGCCAGCAGTTCCGGACAGGGTTCAGACAATACGCAGTATTTT,CASSSGQGSDNTQYF